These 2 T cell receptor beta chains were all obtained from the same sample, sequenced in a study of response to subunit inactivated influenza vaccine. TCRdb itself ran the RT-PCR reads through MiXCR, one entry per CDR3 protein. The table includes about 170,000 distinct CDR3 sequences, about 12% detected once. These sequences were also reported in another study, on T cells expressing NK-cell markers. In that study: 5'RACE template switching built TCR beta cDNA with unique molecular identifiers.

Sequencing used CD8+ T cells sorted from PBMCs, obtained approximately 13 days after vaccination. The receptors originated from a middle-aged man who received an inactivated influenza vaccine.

The DNA of the CDR3 is TGTGCCAGCAGCCAAGAGGTAGCGGTGATTCGCTACAATGAGCAGTTCTTC. Translated: CASSQEVAVIRYNEQFF. The genes are TRBV3-1 and TRBJ2-1, with a weak D call TRBD2 (6 bases). The CDR3 runs 17 residues. Germline CDR1 and CDR2: LGHDT and YNNKEL (reference sequence). The ends were cut back, 0 bases at V and 3 bases at J, with 15 bases in the middle.

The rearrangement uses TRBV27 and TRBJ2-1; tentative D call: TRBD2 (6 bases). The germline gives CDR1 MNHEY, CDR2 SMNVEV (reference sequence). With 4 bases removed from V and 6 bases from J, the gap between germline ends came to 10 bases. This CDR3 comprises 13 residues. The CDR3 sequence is CASSSGLTNEQFF. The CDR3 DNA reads TGTGCCAGCAGTTCGGGACTGACCAATGAGCAGTTCTTC.